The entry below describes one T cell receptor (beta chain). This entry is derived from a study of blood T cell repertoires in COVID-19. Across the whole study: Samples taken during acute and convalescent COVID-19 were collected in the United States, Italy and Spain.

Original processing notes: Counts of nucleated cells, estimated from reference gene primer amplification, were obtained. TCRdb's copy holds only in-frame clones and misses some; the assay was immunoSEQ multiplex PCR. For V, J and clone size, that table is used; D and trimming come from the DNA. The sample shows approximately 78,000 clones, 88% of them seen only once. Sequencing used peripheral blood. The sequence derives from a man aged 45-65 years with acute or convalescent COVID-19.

The DNA for the CDR3 is TGTGCCAGCAGTAACGAGGGGGGCAATCAGCCCCAGCATTTT. This encodes CASSNEGGNQPQHF. This chain connects TRBV6-2 or TRBV6-3 to TRBJ1-5; D may be TRBD1 (6 bases). CDR1 and CDR2 from the germline V gene are MNHEY and SVGEGT. The CDR3 length is 14 residues. V lost 5 bases, J lost 2 bases, and 10 bases lay in between.